The 31 T cell receptor beta chains below all came from one sample that was sequenced in a study of PD-L1 blockade in urothelial cancer (dated by TCRdb to about 2017). Reading the label with the study, this specimen's time point is: pretreatment peripheral blood. Receptors were amplified or captured by the immunoSEQ multiplex PCR assay. TCRdb limited this immuneACCESS table to in-frame rearrangements with V and J called. A share of clones is missing; checked studies link under half to unresolved V genes, and the rest is unexplained. The sample table contains around 130,000 clones; only one count was recorded for approximately 84% of them. The ten largest clones capture 3.2% of the sample. The source material was PBMCs, sampled around atezolizumab (anti-PD-L1) treatment. These receptors were collected from a man aged 45-65 years with urothelial cancer.

J is TRBJ2-2 and V is TRBV9; 9 bases agree with TRBD1. The CDR3 spans 15 residues. From germline, CDR1 is SGDLS and CDR2 YYNGEE. Unmatched junction bases numbered 6, after V lost 3 bases and J lost 6 bases. CDR3 sequence (DNA): TGTGCCAGCAGCGCCTCCGGGACAGGGCCCGGGGAGCTGTTTTTT. Residues: CASSASGTGPGELFF.

J is TRBJ2-3 and V is TRBV5-6; D ambiguous. Germline V gene data show CDR1 as SGHDT and CDR2 as YYEEEE. V was clipped by 0 bases and J by 7 bases, with 12 bases between them. This CDR3 contains 14 residues. The CDR3 is CASSLGGNQNTQYF. DNA of the CDR3: TGTGCCAGCAGCTTGGGCGGTAACCAAAATACGCAGTATTTT.

The V gene is TRBV11-2, the J gene TRBJ2-1; D remains unclear. Germline V CDR1 and CDR2: SGHAT, FQNNGV. The CDR3 consists of 15 residues. The V end was cut by 7 bases, the J end by 6 bases, with 19 bases between. CDR3 residues: CASTHLTPTSNEQFF. The DNA for the CDR3 is TGTGCCAGCACCCACCTTACCCCCACCAGCAATGAGCAGTTCTTC. Drawing the rest from reference TRBV11-2 and TRBJ2-1, the complete variable domain is EAGVAQSPRYKIIEKRQSVAFWCNPISGHATLYWYQQILGQGPKLLIQFQNNGVVDDSQLPKDRFSAERLKGVDSTLKIQPAKLEDSAVYLCASTHLTPTSNEQFFGPGTRLTVL.

The chain employs TRBV27 and TRBJ2-5; 8 bases align to TRBD2. J gave up 5 bases and V 3 bases, and 2 bases lay outside the gene matches. The CDR3 has 13 amino acids. Looked up from germline, CDR1 is MNHEY and CDR2 is SMNVEV (reference sequence). The DNA of the CDR3 is TGTGCCAGCAGTTTGCGGGGGGCGGAGACCCAGTACTTC. Its translation: CASSLRGAETQYF.

This clone was recorded once. This CDR3 reads CASSLSAGWETQYF. CDR3 nucleotides: TGTGCCAGCAGCTTATCGGCAGGGTGGGAGACCCAGTACTTC. J is TRBJ2-5 and V is TRBV11-1, with D possibly matching TRBD1 (5 bases). The CDR3 has 14 residues. V lost 2 bases and J 5 bases, leaving 12 bases between the germline ends. The germline V gene has CDR1 SGHAT and CDR2 FQDESV (reference sequence). Complete variable domain (other parts from reference TRBV11-1 and TRBJ2-5): EAEVAQSPRYKITEKSQAVAFWCDPISGHATLYWYRQILGQGPELLVQFQDESVVDDSQLPKDRFSAERLKGVDSTLKIQPAELGDSAMYLCASSLSAGWETQYFGPGTRLLVL.

The chain has TRBV7-2 and TRBJ1-1, with TRBD1 matching over 7 bases. The CDR3 loop spans 12 amino acids. The germline V gene encodes CDR1 SGHTA and CDR2 FQGNSA. V trimming: 5 bases; J trimming: 7 bases; junction bases outside the gene matches: 4. CDR3 protein: CASSQTGIEAFF. DNA of the CDR3: TGTGCCAGCAGCCAGACAGGGATTGAAGCTTTCTTT.

V gene TRBV11-2 combines with J gene TRBJ2-7, with 7 nucleotides matching TRBD2. This CDR3 region has 16 residues. Germline V gene data show CDR1 as SGHAT and CDR2 as FQNNGV. J gave up 4 bases and V 5 bases, and 14 bases lay outside the gene matches. The CDR3 bases are TGTGCCAGCAGCGCGGTCGGGGCGGGAGTGTTTTACGAGCAGTACTTC. It is translated as CASSAVGAGVFYEQYF.

The chain has TRBV27 and TRBJ1-1; TRBD1 matches 7 bases. Trimming removed 6 bases from V and 0 bases from J; junction bases left unmatched: 19. This CDR3 spans 19 amino acids. Germline-derived CDR1 and CDR2 are MNHEY and SMNVEV (reference sequence). The CDR3 nucleotides read TGTGCCAGCAGGAGCGCCCGGGCAGGGGGAAGAGGGTTGAACACTGAAGCTTTCTTT. Translating it yields CASRSARAGGRGLNTEAFF.

The CDR3 nucleotides read TGTGCCAGCAGTCCCCAGGGGATTGCGCGGGAGGACAATGAGCAGTTCTTC. It codes for CASSPQGIAREDNEQFF. The chain employs TRBV25-1 and TRBJ2-1; 8 bases are a match to TRBD2. Trimming at V came to 5 bases and at J to 5 bases, leaving 14 bases not matched to a gene. This CDR3 region has 17 residues. CDR1 is MGHDK and CDR2 is SYGVNS in the germline V gene.

The chain recombines TRBV4-2 with TRBJ1-1; 8 bases match TRBD1. The CDR3 sequence is 17 residues long. CDR1 LGHNA and CDR2 YNFKEQ come from the germline V gene. Losses at the gene ends were 0 bases for V and 5 bases for J; bases not matched to a gene: 11. CDR3 DNA: TGTGCCAGCAGCCAAGATATTGCCAGGGGGCTAGATACTGAAGCTTTCTTT. Protein sequence: CASSQDIARGLDTEAFF.

CDR3 nucleotide sequence: TGCGCCAGCAGCTCATCCATAGGACAGGGTACCCCACCCCTCCACTTT. Residues: CASSSSIGQGTPPLHF. The chain recombines TRBV5-1 with TRBJ1-6, with 8 bases that match TRBD1. The CDR3 contains 16 residues. J lost 11 bases, V lost 3 bases, and 13 bases had no gene match. Germline assignment: CDR1 SGHRS and CDR2 YFSETQ.

This sequence joins TRBV2 and TRBJ1-3; D ambiguous. The germline V gene encodes CDR1 SNHLY and CDR2 FYNNEI. The CDR3 consists of 13 residues. Trimming took off 6 bases at V and 0 bases at J, with 6 bases between the two ends. CDR3 bases: TGTGCCAGCAGCGGGGACTCTGGAAACACCATATATTTT. Translating it yields CASSGDSGNTIYF.

This clone was counted a single time. V is TRBV18 and J is TRBJ2-3; TRBD2 might be the D (5 bases). V was pared by 6 bases and J by 2 bases, with 9 bases between. CDR1 KGHSH and CDR2 LQKENI come from the germline V gene. The CDR3 totals 13 residues. In nucleotides, the CDR3 is TGTGCCAGCTCGCCCGGGGACACAGATACGCAGTATTTT. It codes for CASSPGDTDTQYF.

The rearrangement links TRBV4-2 to TRBJ1-6; D remains unclear. V lost 3 bases and J lost 10, with 10 bases in between. Germline V gene data show CDR1 as LGHNA and CDR2 as YNFKEQ. The CDR3 totals 13 residues. The CDR3 loop reads CASSQAPGSPLHF. CDR3 sequence (DNA): TGTGCCAGCAGCCAGGCCCCCGGGTCACCCCTCCACTTT.

This chain joins TRBV5-4 and TRBJ1-2; a weak D match, TRBD1 (6 bases). V gave up 4 bases and J gave up 5 bases, with 12 bases separating them. Per the germline V gene, CDR1 is SGHNT and CDR2 is YYREEE (reference sequence). The length of the CDR3 is 13 residues. In nucleotides, the CDR3 is TGTGCCAGCAGCGCCCCTCAGGGGTATGGCTACACCTTC. It codes for CASSAPQGYGYTF.

This clone was recorded only once. The gene calls are TRBV21-1 and TRBJ2-7; TRBD1 is the table's D call, not checked against the DNA. TRBV21-1 is a pseudogene segment. The CDR3 runs to 13 residues. The CDR3 coding sequence is TGTGCCAGCAGTTCGGACAGGGGGTACGAGCAGTACTTC. Translation gives CASSSDRGYEQYF.

The V and J genes are TRBV4-2 and TRBJ2-1; 7 bases agree with TRBD1. The CDR3 has 16 amino acids. The germline V gene encodes CDR1 LGHNA and CDR2 YNFKEQ. The V segment lost 4 bases and the J segment 0 bases; nucleotides outside the gene matches: 6. The CDR3 here is CASSPQYRGSYNEQFF. DNA for the CDR3: TGTGCCAGCAGCCCACAGTACAGGGGCTCCTACAATGAGCAGTTCTTC.

The rearrangement uses TRBV7-2 and TRBJ2-7, with 9 bases fitting TRBD2. Germline V CDR1 and CDR2: SGHTA, FQGNSA. The J segment lost 7 bases and the V segment lost 5 bases, leaving 18 bases of the junction unmatched. This CDR3 has 17 residues. The CDR3 coding sequence is TGTGCCAGCAGCGTCCCTCGGGGGCGGGAGGGTCTACGGGAGCAGTACTTC. The encoded protein is CASSVPRGREGLREQYF.

V usage is TRBV5-1 and J usage is TRBJ1-4; no firm D call. Germline CDR1 is SGHRS and CDR2 is YFSETQ. This CDR3 has 14 amino acids. Trimming removed 5 bases at V and 0 bases at J, with 8 bases between. CDR3 in amino acids: CASRREATNEKLFF. CDR3 nucleotides: TGCGCCAGCAGAAGAGAAGCAACTAATGAAAAACTGTTTTTT.

The chain joins TRBV27 to TRBJ2-7; 14 bases map to TRBD2. The CDR3 spans 16 residues. CDR1 is MNHEY, CDR2 SMNVEV, per germline (reference sequence). Trimming cost V 5 bases and J 3 bases; bases outside gene matches: 6. The CDR3 DNA is TGTGCCAGCAGTCACCTGGGGACTAGCGGGAGCTACGAGCAGTACTTC. It encodes CASSHLGTSGSYEQYF.

The chain uses TRBV11-2 and TRBJ2-7, with 8 bases aligning to TRBD1. J was trimmed by 0 bases and V by 1 base; bases with no gene match: 5. The CDR3 has 16 residues. Germline loops: CDR1 SGHAT, CDR2 FQNNGV. The CDR3 nucleotides read TGTGCCAGCAGCTTAGGCAACAGGGGGTCCTCCTACGAGCAGTACTTC. Its translation is CASSLGNRGSSYEQYF. Based on the CDR3 plus reference TRBV11-2 and TRBJ2-7, the full variable domain is EAGVAQSPRYKIIEKRQSVAFWCNPISGHATLYWYQQILGQGPKLLIQFQNNGVVDDSQLPKDRFSAERLKGVDSTLKIQPAKLEDSAVYLCASSLGNRGSSYEQYFGPGTRLTVT.

CDR3 residues: CASSYRATAFEQFF. The CDR3 DNA reads TGTGCCAGCAGTTATCGAGCGACGGCTTTTGAGCAGTTCTTC. The chain recombines TRBV6-5 with TRBJ2-1; D is unclear. Trimming pared 3 bases from V and 9 bases from J, leaving 15 bases between. The germline V gene encodes CDR1 MNHEY and CDR2 SVGAGI. This CDR3 spans 14 amino acids.

This chain uses TRBV18 with TRBJ2-3; 8 nucleotides line up with TRBD2. J gave up 0 bases and V 1 base, and 9 bases lay outside the gene matches. This CDR3 is built from 18 residues. Germline lookup yields CDR1 KGHSH and CDR2 LQKENI. Here the CDR3 DNA reads TGTGCCAGCTCACCACTTTCTTCGGGAGGGCCAAGCACAGATACGCAGTATTTT. Protein product: CASSPLSSGGPSTDTQYF.

The chain carries TRBV6-1 and TRBJ2-3; TRBD1 is a possible D gene (6 bases). V lost 2 bases to trimming and J lost 1 base, with 7 bases between them. Germline assignment: CDR1 MNHNS and CDR2 SASEGT. The CDR3 runs to 14 residues. CDR3 region: CASSEQGRTDTQYF. CDR3 DNA: TGTGCCAGCAGTGAACAGGGGCGCACAGATACGCAGTATTTT.

The gene calls are TRBV6-5 and TRBJ2-2; no reliable D call. Germline V gene lookup returns CDR1 MNHEY and CDR2 SVGAGI. This CDR3 comprises 16 residues. Trimming stripped 2 bases from V and 5 bases from J, with 15 bases between. CDR3 sequence (DNA): TGTGCCAGCAGTTACGCAAAGTCCGTGAGGACCGGGGAGCTGTTTTTT. It specifies CASSYAKSVRTGELFF.

The chain carries TRBV13 and TRBJ2-7; 8 nucleotides agree with TRBD2. The CDR3 consists of 13 residues. Losses at the gene ends were 0 bases for V and 5 bases for J; bases not matched to a gene: 0. CDR1 and CDR2 from the germline V gene are PRHDT and FYEKMQ (reference sequence). CDR3 region: CASSLGGGDEQYF. The CDR3 DNA is TGTGCCAGCAGCTTAGGCGGGGGGGACGAGCAGTACTTC.

This sequence joins TRBV9 and TRBJ2-1; TRBD1 matches 10 bases. In germline, CDR1 is SGDLS, CDR2 YYNGEE. The V gene end was trimmed by 4 bases and the J gene end by 4 bases; junction bases not matched to a gene: 5. The CDR3 spans 15 residues. CDR3 loop: CASSPGQGVYNEQFF. The CDR3, as DNA: TGTGCCAGCAGCCCCGGACAGGGGGTTTACAATGAGCAGTTCTTC.

The chain links TRBV6-6 to TRBJ2-7; TRBD2 matches 7 bases. This CDR3 spans 14 amino acids. Germline V CDR1 and CDR2: MNHNY, SVGAGI (reference sequence). The junction had 5 bases not matched to a gene; V was cut back by 2 bases and J by 4 bases. The CDR3 reads CASSYGVAGYEQYF. For the CDR3, the DNA is TGTGCCAGCAGTTACGGGGTAGCGGGTTACGAGCAGTACTTC.

The V gene is TRBV6-1, the J gene TRBJ1-3, with TRBD1 as a possible D gene (5 bases). Germline V CDR1 and CDR2: MNHNS, SASEGT. CDR3 length equals 15 residues. V lost 3 bases to trimming and J lost 0 bases, with 9 bases between them. The DNA of the CDR3 is TGTGCCAGCAGTGAGAGACAGTACTCTGGAAACACCATATATTTT. Amino acid sequence: CASSERQYSGNTIYF.

In this sample, this clone turned up once. The gene calls are TRBV19 and TRBJ1-6; no firm D call. Trimming pared 7 bases from V and 7 bases from J, leaving 11 bases between. The CDR3 sequence is 13 residues long. CDR1 and CDR2 from the germline V gene are LNHDA and SQIVND (reference sequence). The CDR3 loop reads CASTPSQNSPLHF. The CDR3 region has the DNA TGTGCCAGTACCCCCTCACAGAATTCACCCCTCCACTTT.

In its sample, this clone was seen many times. This rearrangement joins TRBV5-1 to TRBJ1-6, with 7 bases matching TRBD1. CDR3 length: 14 residues. V dropped 8 bases and J dropped 5; count of bases not matched to a gene: 7. Germline V gene data show CDR1 as SGHRS and CDR2 as YFSETQ. CDR3 protein: CASRRDSDNSPLHF. The DNA for the CDR3 is TGCGCCAGTCGTCGGGACAGTGATAATTCACCCCTCCACTTT.